This TCR beta chain originates from a study of siplizumab effects on memory and regulatory T cells. Findings and limits, study-wide: Treg origin accounted for an average of approximately 69% of mappable alloreactive CD4+ clones with siplizumab and over 25% in controls. The diversity of naive T cells seemed greater than that of memory cells, and their alloresponse contribution seemed major.

Trimming took 7 bases from V and 3 from J, leaving 17 bases between them. In germline, CDR1 is ENHRY, CDR2 SYGVKD. This CDR3 contains 15 residues. Some 93,000 TCR templates per sample were sequenced. Libraries were prepared by immunoSEQ multiplex PCR; TCRdb keeps only in-frame clonotypes and omits some of them. The profile shows some 120,000 clones, 93% of them singletons. Points on this clone: Its antigen is unidentified.

The sample consisted of non-Treg CD4+ T cells sorted from blood. The receptor comes from a human donor in good health. This chain uses TRBV10-3 with TRBJ2-3; D possibly matches TRBD1 or TRBD2 (6 bases each). CDR3 loop: CAITEGGMVTDTQYF. The CDR3 DNA is TGTGCCATCACCGAGGGGGGTATGGTAACAGATACGCAGTATTTT.